Listed below are T cell receptor beta chains from one sample, sequenced in a study of T cell responses to AZD1222 COVID-19 vaccine. Method: immunoSEQ multiplex PCR; TCRdb's copy keeps in-frame clones and lacks some. Among 100,000 to 150,000 clones listed, about 85% were seen once. The sample here was peripheral blood, taken 28 days after the second AZD1222 dose. These receptors were taken from an adult who received the AZD1222 COVID-19 vaccine. The CDR3 runs from the conserved cysteine through the conserved F or W. D genes are given only for firm matches. Expanded clones are given a class, and other clones once, few, many or no size at all.

>TRBJ1-2|TRBV7-9|NA|NA
TGTGCCAGCAGTCCCGAGGTCGGGTATGGCTACACCTTC
CASSPEVGYGYTF
>TRBJ2-3|TRBV14|NA|TRBD1
TGTGCCAGCAGCCTTGGGACAGTCACAGATACGCAGTATTTT
CASSLGTVTDTQYF
>TRBJ2-7|TRBV18|NA|TRBD1
TGTGCCAGCTCACCCCAGCCCTCGACAGGGAACTCCTACGAGCAGTACTTC
CASSPQPSTGNSYEQYF
>TRBJ1-2|TRBV5-4|NA|TRBD1
TGTGCCAGCAGCTCACAGGGGGAATTGGGTGGCTACACCTTC
CASSSQGELGGYTF
>TRBJ2-3|TRBV5-5|NA|NA
TGTGCCAGCAGCATCGGAAGAGACGGGTTGAGGCAGTATTTT
CASSIGRDGLRQYF
>TRBJ1-5|TRBV25-1|NA|TRBD1
TGTGCCAGCAGTGATTCGAGGCTGTCGGGACAGGGGGGTCAGCCCCAGCATTTT
CASSDSRLSGQGGQPQHF
>TRBJ2-1|TRBV12-3/TRBV12-4|NA|NA
TGTGCCAGCAGTCAAATCAAGGTGCAGTTCTTC
CASSQIKVQFF
>TRBJ2-7|TRBV6-4|NA|TRBD1
TGTGCCAGCAGTCAAGACAGGGGGGAAGGGGACGAGCAGTACTTC
CASSQDRGEGDEQYF
>TRBJ1-5|TRBV2|NA|TRBD1
TGTGCCAGCTTACAGGGGGGGAAACAGCCCCAGCATTTT
CASLQGGKQPQHF
>TRBJ1-6|TRBV5-1|NA|NA
TGCGCCAGCAGCTTGGAAGCAGGGGAGAACGGTTCACCCCTCCACTTT
CASSLEAGENGSPLHF
>TRBJ2-1|TRBV3-1/TRBV3-2|NA|NA
TGTGCCAGCAGCCAAGGGACAGCCTACAATGAGCAGTTCTTC
CASSQGTAYNEQFF
>TRBJ1-1|TRBV13|NA|NA
TGTGCCAGCAGCTTAGATGGGGTGAACACTGAAGCTTTCTTT
CASSLDGVNTEAFF
>TRBJ2-7|TRBV9|NA|NA
TGTGCCAGCAGCCCGGGGGACAGCTACGAGCAGTACTTC
CASSPGDSYEQYF
>TRBJ1-4|TRBV9|NA|NA
TGTGCCAGCAGCGCCGGGACCCCTGAAAAACTGTTTTTT
CASSAGTPEKLFF
>TRBJ1-4|TRBV5-1|few|TRBD1
TGCGCCAGCAGCCGTGGGCCCCGGGACAGGGGAACTAATGAAAAACTGTTTTTT
CASSRGPRDRGTNEKLFF
>TRBJ2-5|TRBV7-6|NA|NA
TGTGCCAGCAGCTTAGCGTCGGGGCAAGAGACCCAGTACTTC
CASSLASGQETQYF
>TRBJ2-5|TRBV11-3|NA|NA
TGTGCCAGCAGCCAATCCGGGACCCCAGAGACCCAGTACTTC
CASSQSGTPETQYF
>TRBJ1-6|TRBV27|NA|NA
TGTGCCAGCCAGCTCTTGGGCTCAGGGGATAATTCACCCCTCCACTTT
CASQLLGSGDNSPLHF
>TRBJ1-5|TRBV12-3/TRBV12-4|NA|NA
TGTGCCAGCAGTTTCTCCCGGCAGCCCCAGCATTTT
CASSFSRQPQHF
>TRBJ1-5|TRBV18|once|NA
TGTGCCAGCTCACCTGCGACAGGTCCCAATCAGCCCCAGCATTTT
CASSPATGPNQPQHF
>TRBJ1-2|TRBV2|NA|TRBD1
TGTGCCAGCAGAACCCAGGGGGCTGACGGCTACACCTTC
CASRTQGADGYTF
>TRBJ2-1|TRBV12-3/TRBV12-4|NA|NA
TGTGCCTATCTTGGTCGAAATGAGCAGTTCTTC
CAYLGRNEQFF
>TRBJ1-5|TRBV6-4|NA|NA
TGTGCCAGCAGTGGTCCGGGGGGGCCCCAGCATTTT
CASSGPGGPQHF
>TRBJ1-5|TRBV10-3|NA|NA
TGTGCCATCAGGGGCATGCAAGATCAGCCCCAGCATTTT
CAIRGMQDQPQHF
>TRBJ1-6|TRBV28|NA|NA
TGTGCCAGCAGTTTAGGGCCCGACAGCTCCTATAATTCACCCCTCCACTTT
CASSLGPDSSYNSPLHF
>TRBJ1-4|TRBV2|NA|NA
TGTGCCAGCGGGGAGGAAGGTGAAAAACTGTTTTTT
CASGEEGEKLFF
>TRBJ2-1|TRBV5-4|NA|NA
TGTGCCAGCAGCTTGGGGGGAGCCTCCTACAATGAGCAGTTCTTC
CASSLGGASYNEQFF
>TRBJ2-6|TRBV11-2|NA|NA
TGTGCCAGCAGCTTAGAAAGCTCTGGGGCCAACGTCCTGACTTTC
CASSLESSGANVLTF
>TRBJ1-5|TRBV7-2|NA|NA
TGTGCCAGCAGCTTGCTGGAGGGCGGGCCCCAGCATTTT
CASSLLEGGPQHF
>TRBJ1-3|TRBV18|few|NA
TGTGCCAGCTCACGGATCAAGGGGGACACCATATATTTT
CASSRIKGDTIYF
>TRBJ2-7|TRBV7-3|NA|NA
TGTGCCAGCAGCTTAGGGGCAGCCCTCAATCACGAGCAGTACTTC
CASSLGAALNHEQYF
>TRBJ1-4|TRBV2|NA|NA
TGTGCCAGCCTTAGGGACGTAACTAATGAAAAACTGTTTTTT
CASLRDVTNEKLFF
>TRBJ1-2|TRBV6-5|few|TRBD1
TGTGCCAGCAGTTACTCCCGGACAGGGGGCGGCTATGGCTACACCTTC
CASSYSRTGGGYGYTF
>TRBJ1-2|TRBV9|NA|NA
TGTGCCAGCAGAGGGTCGGCCTCAAACTATGGCTACACCTTC
CASRGSASNYGYTF
>TRBJ2-1|TRBV6-1|NA|NA
TGTGCCAGCAGTGAAGCGCTTCGGGTGGGGAATGAGCAGTTCTTC
CASSEALRVGNEQFF
>TRBJ2-7|TRBV28|NA|TRBD1
TGTGCCAGCAGTTACCTCTTCGGACAGGGGGTACCCTACGAGCAGTACTTC
CASSYLFGQGVPYEQYF
>TRBJ1-5|TRBV5-8|NA|NA
TGTGCCAGCAGCTTGGTCAGGGAATGGCAGCCCCAGCATTTT
CASSLVREWQPQHF
>TRBJ1-6|TRBV4-2|NA|NA
TGTGCCAGCAGCCATTCCACAACCAATTCACCCCTCCACTTT
CASSHSTTNSPLHF
>TRBJ2-5|TRBV5-1|NA|NA
TGCGCCAGCAGCAAACAAGGGGGGGAGACCCAGTACTTC
CASSKQGGETQYF
>TRBJ1-2|TRBV4-1|NA|NA
TGCGCCAGCAGCCCAAGCTACATTACCCGGGACGCTCTAACCTTC
CASSPSYITRDALTF
>TRBJ2-5|TRBV5-1|NA|NA
TGCGCCAGCAGCTCACTGCCTGGGCAAGAGACCCAGTACTTC
CASSSLPGQETQYF
>TRBJ1-6|TRBV18|NA|NA
TGTGCCAGCCACCCGGGCGGCAGGGAAGCTTCACCCCTCCACTTT
CASHPGGREASPLHF
>TRBJ2-7|TRBV4-1|NA|NA
TGCGCCAGCAGCCAAACGGGAGCTACCTACGAGCAGTACTTC
CASSQTGATYEQYF
>TRBJ1-2|TRBV6-5|NA|TRBD1
TGTGCCAGCAGTTACCGGGACAGGGGAAACTATGGCTACACCTTC
CASSYRDRGNYGYTF
>TRBJ2-2|TRBV7-2|NA|NA
TGTGCCAGCAGCTTAGTTGCCACCGGGGAGCTGTTTTTT
CASSLVATGELFF